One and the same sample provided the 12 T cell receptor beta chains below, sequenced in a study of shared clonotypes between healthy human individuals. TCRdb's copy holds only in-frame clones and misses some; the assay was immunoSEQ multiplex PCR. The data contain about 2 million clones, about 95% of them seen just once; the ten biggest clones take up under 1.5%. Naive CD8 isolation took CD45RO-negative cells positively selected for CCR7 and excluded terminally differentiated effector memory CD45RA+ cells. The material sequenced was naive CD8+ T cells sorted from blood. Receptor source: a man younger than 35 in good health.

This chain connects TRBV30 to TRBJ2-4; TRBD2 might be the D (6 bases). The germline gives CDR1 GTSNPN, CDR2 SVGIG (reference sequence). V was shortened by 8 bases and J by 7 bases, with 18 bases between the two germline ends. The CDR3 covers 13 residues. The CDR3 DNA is TGTGCCGCCCTAGGGGAGGACTGGAACATTCAGTACTTC. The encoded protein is CAALGEDWNIQYF.

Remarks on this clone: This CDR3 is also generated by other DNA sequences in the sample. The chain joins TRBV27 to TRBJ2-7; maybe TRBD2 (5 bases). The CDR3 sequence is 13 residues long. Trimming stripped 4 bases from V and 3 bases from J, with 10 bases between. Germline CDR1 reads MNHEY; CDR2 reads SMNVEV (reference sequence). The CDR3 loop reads CASSSGRGYEQYF. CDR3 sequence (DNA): TGTGCCAGCAGTTCCGGCCGGGGCTACGAGCAGTACTTC.

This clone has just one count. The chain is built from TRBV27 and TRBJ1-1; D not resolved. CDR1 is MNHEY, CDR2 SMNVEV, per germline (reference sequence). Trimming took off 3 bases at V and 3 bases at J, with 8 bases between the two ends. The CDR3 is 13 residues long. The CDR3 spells CASSFQGHTEAFF. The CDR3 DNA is TGTGCCAGCAGTTTTCAAGGTCACACTGAAGCTTTCTTT.

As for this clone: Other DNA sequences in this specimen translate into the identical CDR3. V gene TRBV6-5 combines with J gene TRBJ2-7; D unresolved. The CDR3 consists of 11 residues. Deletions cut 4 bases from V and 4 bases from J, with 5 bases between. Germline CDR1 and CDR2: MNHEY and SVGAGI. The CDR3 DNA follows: TGTGCCAGCAGTTTCGGGTACGAGCAGTACTTC. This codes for CASSFGYEQYF.

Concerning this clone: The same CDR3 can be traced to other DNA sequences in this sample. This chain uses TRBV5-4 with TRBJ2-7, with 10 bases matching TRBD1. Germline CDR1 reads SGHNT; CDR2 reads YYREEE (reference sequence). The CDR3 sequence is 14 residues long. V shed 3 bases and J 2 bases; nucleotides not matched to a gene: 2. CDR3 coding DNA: TGTGCCAGCAGCTCCGGACAGGGGGCCTACGAGCAGTACTTC. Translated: CASSSGQGAYEQYF.

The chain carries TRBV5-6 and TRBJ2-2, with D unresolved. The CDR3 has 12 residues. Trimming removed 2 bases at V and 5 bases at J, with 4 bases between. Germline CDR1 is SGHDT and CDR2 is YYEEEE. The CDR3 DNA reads TGTGCCAGCAGCTTTCTTACCGGGGAGCTGTTTTTT. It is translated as CASSFLTGELFF.

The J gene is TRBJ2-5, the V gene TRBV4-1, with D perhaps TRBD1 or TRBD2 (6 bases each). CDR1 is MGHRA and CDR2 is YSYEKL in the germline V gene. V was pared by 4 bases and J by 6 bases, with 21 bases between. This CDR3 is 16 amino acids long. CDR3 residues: CASSPGATGYLKTQYF. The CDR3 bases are TGCGCCAGCAGCCCGGGGGCCACAGGATATCTGAAGACCCAGTACTTC.

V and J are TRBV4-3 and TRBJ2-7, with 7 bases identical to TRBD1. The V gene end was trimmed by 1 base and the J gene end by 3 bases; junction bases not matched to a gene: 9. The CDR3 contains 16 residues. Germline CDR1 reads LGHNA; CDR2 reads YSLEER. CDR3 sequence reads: CASSQGLTGWGYEQYF. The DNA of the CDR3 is TGCGCCAGCAGCCAAGGACTGACAGGGTGGGGCTACGAGCAGTACTTC.

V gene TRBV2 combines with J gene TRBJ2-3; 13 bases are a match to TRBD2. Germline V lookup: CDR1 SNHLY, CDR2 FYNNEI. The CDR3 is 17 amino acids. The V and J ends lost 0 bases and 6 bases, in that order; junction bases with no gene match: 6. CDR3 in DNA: TGTGCCAGCAGTGAAGCCGGGACTAGCGGGATAGGGGATACGCAGTATTTT. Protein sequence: CASSEAGTSGIGDTQYF.

The chain's CDR3 is CASSLFIGDTEAFF. The CDR3 region has the DNA TGTGCCAGCAGCTTATTTATTGGAGACACTGAAGCTTTCTTT. V and J are TRBV5-6 and TRBJ1-1; D not certain. The CDR3 runs to 14 residues. In germline, CDR1 is SGHDT, CDR2 YYEEEE. Trimming stripped 2 bases from V and 3 bases from J, with 11 bases between.

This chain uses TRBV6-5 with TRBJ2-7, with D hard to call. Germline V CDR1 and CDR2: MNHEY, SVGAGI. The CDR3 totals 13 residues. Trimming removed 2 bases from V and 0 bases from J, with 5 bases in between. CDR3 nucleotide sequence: TGTGCCAGCAGTTACAAGGCCTCCTACGAGCAGTACTTC. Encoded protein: CASSYKASYEQYF.

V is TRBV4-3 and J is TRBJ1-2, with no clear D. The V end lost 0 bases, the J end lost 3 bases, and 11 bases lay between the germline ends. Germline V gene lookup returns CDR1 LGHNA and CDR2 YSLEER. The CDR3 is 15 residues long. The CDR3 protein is CASSQDSVSYYGYTF. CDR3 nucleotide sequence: TGCGCCAGCAGCCAAGATTCCGTCAGCTACTATGGCTACACCTTC.